Described below is a single T cell receptor (beta chain) sequence and its context. Deletions cut 0 bases from V and 4 bases from J, with 14 bases between. This CDR3 is 15 amino acids long. In the authors' workflow: By means of reference gene primer amplification, nucleated cell counts were estimated. Libraries were prepared by immunoSEQ multiplex PCR; TCRdb keeps only in-frame clonotypes and omits some of them. V, J and clone size were drawn from that table, and D and trimming were deduced from the DNA. The sample contains over 120,000 clones, 65% to 85% of which appear only once. This record belongs to a study of blood T cell repertoires in COVID-19. Background on the study: From the United States, Italy and Spain came samples of acute and convalescent COVID-19. The analysed material was cDNA or gDNA that came from T cells, B-cell-depleted T cells, or PBMCs.

Sequenced input: peripheral blood. This clonotype originated in a woman aged 55-69 years with acute or convalescent COVID-19. This chain connects TRBV5-3 to TRBJ2-7; D might be TRBD2 (6 bases). TRBV5-3 is an ORF, with its function uncertain. The CDR3 protein is CARSLVVAELYEQYF. Written as DNA, the CDR3 is TGTGCCAGAAGCTTGGTGGTAGCGGAACTTTACGAGCAGTACTTC.